This T cell receptor (beta chain) is from a study of PD-L1 blockade in urothelial cancer (dated by TCRdb to the late 2010s). Study-level background: Every patient began therapy in 2014 and was given atezolizumab 1,200 mg intravenously every 3 weeks. Twenty-five of 29 patients were males with bladder-origin urothelial cancer, and about 65% of the roughly 29 reported a prior smoking history. Pretreatment tumor samples, along with matched peripheral blood collected serially before and after atezolizumab treatment, underwent TCR sequencing. Whole exome sequencing and RNA sequencing of pretreatment tumors were performed alongside TCR sequencing in the same patients. Some ten patients reached durable clinical benefit, while 20 to 25 patients did not. Somatic, immune and clinical correlates of response to PD-L1 blockade with atezolizumab in urothelial cancer were the focus of an exploratory multi-omic analysis. Durable clinical benefit was defined as progression-free survival longer than 6 months, and TCR features were also tested against progression-free and overall survival. Blood samples were analyzed at 3 weeks after treatment start (second dose) and at 6 weeks after treatment start. Pretreatment blood TCR-seq was available for about 27 patients, at least one posttreatment blood collection was obtained for about 24 patients, and tumor TCR-seq was available for about 24 patients. Blood samples yielded a median of around 150,000 T cells and tens of thousands of unique TCRs, with median clonality 0.080. An ECOG performance status of 0 or 1 was recorded for the patients, and 0 to 3 prior chemotherapy regimens had been received by the patients. Results the study describes overall, beyond this receptor: Because the sample size was small (n ≈ 31) and many exploratory analyses were performed, the results are intended to be hypothesis-generating. A pretreatment peripheral blood TCR clonality below the median was linked to improved progression-free and overall survival. Greater expansion of tumor-associated TCR clones in peripheral blood 3 weeks after the start of treatment was observed in patients with durable benefit (n ≈ 20, p = 0.022).

Synthetic TCR analog templates were spiked into each PCR so that absolute template abundance could be estimated from read counts. TCRbeta CDR3 regions were amplified from genomic DNA with bias-controlled V and J gene primers using the immunoSEQ assay. Sequencing of rearranged TCRbeta segments was done at approximately 20X coverage. The source study handled its data this way. Sequencing errors were corrected by clustering, and CDR3s were annotated against IMGT so that V, D and J genes could be assigned. Only productive TCRbeta rearrangements were used in downstream analyses, excluding out-of-frame or stop-codon sequences. Clonality was calculated as one minus the Shannon entropy normalized by the log of the number of unique productive sequences. Clones differing between time points or between blood and tumor were identified using Fisher's exact test with Benjamini-Hochberg correction, with an adjusted p below 0.01 applied as the threshold. In its TCRdb copy, this immuneACCESS table keeps in-frame sequences only and misses some clones. Where compared with another copy, unresolved V genes explain less than half of these, and the others have no known cause. The DNA was the basis for D and trimming; V, J and clone size are from that table. In this sample the table shows more than 50,000 clones, roughly four fifths of which occur a single time. The ten largest clones capture almost 4.5% of the sample.

A cohort of about 30 patients with locally advanced or metastatic urothelial carcinoma, treated at Memorial Sloan Kettering on a trial protocol, was included. Peripheral blood mononuclear cells were collected pretreatment and during treatment, with between 1 and 8 total time points per patient. The Qiagen DNeasy Blood extraction kit was used to purify genomic DNA from total PBMCs and from tumor samples. PBMCs were collected pretreatment and during treatment and were isolated and stored as previously described. Notes on this clone: The antigen this receptor binds is unknown. No much larger clonotype is one base removed from it; base qualities were not supplied.

V lost 0 bases and J lost 6 bases; the stretch between them is 17 bases long. CDR1 is given as LNHDA and CDR2 as SQIVND, both from the germline V gene (reference sequence). CDR3 length: 16 amino acids, cysteine to phenylalanine. The read is trimmed to its CDR3 DNA, 48 bases read in frame from base 1. This TCR was sampled from a man in his 70s with urothelial cancer. Specimen: PBMCs, collected around atezolizumab (anti-PD-L1) treatment. This sequence uses TRBV19 and TRBJ2-5; the D gene is perhaps TRBD1, from 7 matching bases. For the CDR3, the sequence is CASSIEVSRGRKTQYF. The DNA reads TGTGCCAGTAGTATAGAAGTCAGCAGGGGGAGGAAGACCCAGTACTTC.